This TCR beta chain originates from a study of graft-versus-host responses after intestinal transplantation. Here immunoSEQ multiplex PCR was the method, and the copy in TCRdb shows in-frame clones only, minus some. The sample lists over 100,000 clones, over 85% occurring once. Of note for this clone: As yet, its antigen is unknown.

The CDR3 extends over 13 amino acids. Per germline, CDR1 MDHEN and CDR2 SYDVKM. V lost 7 bases to trimming and J lost 2 bases, with 12 bases between them. The chain employs TRBV28 and TRBJ2-7, with D hard to call. The sequence came from a human donor who received an intestinal transplant. Sequencing was performed on unstimulated CD4+ T cells sorted from spleen or lymph node cells, taken before intestinal transplant. The CDR3 loop is CASTSSITYEQYF. For the CDR3, the DNA is TGTGCCAGCACCTCCAGCATAACCTACGAGCAGTACTTC.